Shown below are 28 T cell receptor beta chains from a single sample sequenced in a study of blood T cell repertoires in COVID-19. TCRdb keeps only in-frame clones here, not all; method: immunoSEQ multiplex PCR. The table records 150,000 to 200,000 clones, 85% to 90% of them present only once. The specimen sequenced was PBMCs or T cells enriched from blood (not recorded which). These receptors all come from a woman in her thirties or forties with acute COVID-19.

The chain is built from TRBV5-4 and TRBJ2-2; perhaps TRBD2 as D (6 bases). CDR1 SGHNT and CDR2 YYREEE come from the germline V gene (reference sequence). There are 15 residues in the CDR3. V was pared by 4 bases and J by 6 bases, with 16 bases between. For the CDR3, the DNA is TGTGCCAGCAGCGCTGGAGGCGGGGCGGCCGGGGAGCTGTTTTTT. It is translated as CASSAGGGAAGELFF.

V gene TRBV19 combines with J gene TRBJ2-2; 7 bases agree with TRBD2. V trimming: 6 bases; J trimming: 0 bases; junction bases outside the gene matches: 7. This CDR3 spans 16 amino acids. CDR1 LNHDA and CDR2 SQIVND come from the germline V gene (reference sequence). The CDR3 protein is CASRTGLTSNTGELFF. CDR3 coding DNA: TGTGCCAGTAGAACGGGACTAACATCGAACACCGGGGAGCTGTTTTTT.

V usage is TRBV28 and J usage is TRBJ1-5, with TRBD1 as a possible D gene (6 bases). V lost 6 bases, J lost 2 bases, and 8 bases lay in between. The CDR3 has 13 residues. CDR1 is MDHEN, CDR2 SYDVKM, per germline. The CDR3: CASRDRRNQPQHF. In DNA form, the CDR3 reads TGTGCCAGCAGGGACAGACGCAATCAGCCCCAGCATTTT.

This clone was detected only once. This chain connects TRBV3-1 (or the pseudogene TRBV3-2) to TRBJ1-2; D gene ambiguous. Germline V gene lookup returns CDR1 LGHDT and CDR2 YNNKEL (reference sequence). This CDR3 has 15 residues. V shed 1 base and J shed 4 bases, with 13 bases lying between them. As DNA, the CDR3 is TGTGCCAGCAGCCAAGTTCCAGGCGTAATCTATGGCTACACCTTC. This gives the protein CASSQVPGVIYGYTF.

The rearrangement uses TRBV25-1 and TRBJ1-3; TRBD1 matches 10 bases. From germline, CDR1 is MGHDK and CDR2 SYGVNS. The CDR3 sequence is 17 residues long. Trimming at V came to 8 bases and at J to 1 base, leaving 11 bases not matched to a gene. CDR3 region: CASRAGDRGFSGNTIYF. The CDR3 DNA follows: TGTGCCAGCCGGGCGGGGGACAGGGGTTTTTCTGGAAACACCATATATTTT.

The rearrangement joins TRBV28 to TRBJ2-7, with D maybe TRBD2 (7 bases). The CDR3 contains 14 residues. Trimming left V 7 bases short and J 1 base short, with 14 bases between. The germline V gene encodes CDR1 MDHEN and CDR2 SYDVKM. CDR3 region: CASIRGGPSYEQYF. As DNA, the CDR3 is TGTGCCAGCATTAGGGGGGGGCCTTCCTACGAGCAGTACTTC.

The chain is built from TRBV3-1 (or the pseudogene TRBV3-2) and TRBJ2-1; 11 positions agree with TRBD2. The germline gives CDR1 LGHDT, CDR2 YNNKEL (reference sequence). J gave up 5 bases and V 1 base, and 1 base lay outside the gene matches. The CDR3 has 15 amino acids. The CDR3 DNA reads as TGTGCCAGCAGCCAAGGACTAGCGGGGAACAATGAGCAGTTCTTC. It encodes CASSQGLAGNNEQFF.

V gene TRBV5-8 combines with J gene TRBJ2-7; TRBD2 is a possible D gene (6 bases). CDR1 SGHTS and CDR2 YDEGEE come from the germline V gene. Deletions cut 0 bases from V and 4 bases from J, with 26 bases between. The CDR3 is made up of 19 amino acids. The CDR3 sequence: CASSLASLLDVSGTYEQYF. As DNA, the CDR3 is TGTGCCAGCAGCTTGGCCTCGCTTCTGGACGTATCAGGGACTTACGAGCAGTACTTC.

CDR3 protein: CASSLVPSGGYEQYF. DNA for the CDR3: TGTGCCAGCAGCTTGGTCCCTAGCGGGGGCTACGAGCAGTACTTC. V usage is TRBV5-5 and J usage is TRBJ2-7, with 10 bases that match TRBD2. CDR1 SGHKS and CDR2 YYEKEE come from the germline V gene (reference sequence). Trimming took 0 bases from V and 3 from J; bases not matched to a gene: 3. The CDR3 is 15 residues long.

This clone was seen only once. The chain couples TRBV9 to TRBJ2-1; D may be TRBD2 (5 bases). Germline V CDR1 and CDR2: SGDLS, YYNGEE. The CDR3 is 15 amino acids. Trimming pared 4 bases from V and 0 bases from J, leaving 11 bases between. The CDR3: CASSTTGSSYNEQFF. CDR3 DNA sequence: TGTGCCAGCAGCACCACGGGGAGCTCCTACAATGAGCAGTTCTTC.

In regard to this clone: One end of the junction does not line up with germline, which may come from a read error. The rearrangement joins TRBV2 to TRBJ2-7, with 8 bases fitting TRBD1. Germline-derived CDR1 and CDR2 are SNHLY and FYNNEI. This CDR3 spans 15 amino acids. The CDR3 is CASREGTGGRYEQYF. CDR3 nucleotides: TGTGCCAGCAGAGAAGGGACAGGAGGCCGCTACGAGCAGTACTTC.

The CDR3 bases are TGTGCCAGCAGCTTAACAACAGGGGGCAGGGGAAATTCACCCCTCCACTTT. It yields the protein CASSLTTGGRGNSPLHF. The rearrangement joins TRBV7-8 to TRBJ1-6; TRBD1 agrees at 9 bases. The CDR3 totals 17 residues. CDR1 and CDR2 (germline): SGHVS, FQNEAQ. V was clipped by 2 bases and J by 7 bases; unmatched bases: 9.

This chain links TRBV4-3 with TRBJ1-2, with 9 bases fitting TRBD1. The germline CDR1 and CDR2 sequences are LGHNA and YSLEER. V lost 0 bases, J lost 8 bases, and 7 bases stayed unmatched. This CDR3 region has 15 residues. For the CDR3, the DNA is TGCGCCAGCAGCCAAGACGTACAGGGGGCGGGAGGCTACACCTTC. As protein: CASSQDVQGAGGYTF.

The chain links TRBV6-1 to TRBJ2-1, with 7 bases that match TRBD2. V trimming: 0 bases; J trimming: 0 bases; junction bases outside the gene matches: 2. From germline, CDR1 is MNHNS and CDR2 SASEGT. CDR3 length: 16 amino acids. The CDR3 region is CASSEAWGGSYNEQFF. CDR3 nucleotides: TGTGCCAGCAGTGAAGCCTGGGGGGGCTCCTACAATGAGCAGTTCTTC.

The rearrangement links TRBV20-1 to TRBJ2-5; TRBD2 matches at 13 bases. J was trimmed by 5 bases and V by 3 bases; bases with no gene match: 6. CDR1 is DFQATT, CDR2 SNEGSKA, per germline (reference sequence). This CDR3 contains 15 residues. The CDR3 spells CSASTSGRAGETQYF. The DNA for the CDR3 is TGCAGTGCTAGTACTAGCGGGAGGGCCGGGGAGACCCAGTACTTC.

V gene TRBV11-2 combines with J gene TRBJ1-3; D unclear. The CDR3 sequence is 15 residues long. V dropped 1 base and J dropped 0 bases, with 7 bases sitting between them. CDR1 is SGHAT, CDR2 FQNNGV, per germline. As DNA, the CDR3 is TGTGCCAGCAGCTTAGCAGGCATCTCTGGAAACACCATATATTTT. This sequence encodes CASSLAGISGNTIYF.

V usage is TRBV21-1 and J usage is TRBJ1-2. TRBV21-1 has pseudogene status. The length of the CDR3 is 13 residues. The CDR3 spells CASSLRRGYGYTF. DNA of the CDR3: TGTGCCAGCAGCCTACGGCGAGGGTATGGCTACACCTTC.

The chain recombines TRBV21-1 with TRBJ1-2; the D call of TRBD1 is as the table states it, not checked on the DNA. TRBV21-1 is recorded as a pseudogene. CDR3 length: 14 residues. CDR3: CASSTGQDNYGYTF. DNA of the CDR3: TGTGCCAGCAGCACCGGACAGGATAACTATGGCTACACCTTC.

On this clone itself: The sample has other DNA sequences that encode this CDR3 too. The chain has TRBV5-1 and TRBJ1-2, with TRBD1 as a possible D gene (5 bases). Trimming took 4 bases from V and 1 from J, leaving 8 bases between them. Germline V CDR1 and CDR2: SGHRS, YFSETQ. There are 13 residues in the CDR3. This CDR3 is CASSADSNYGYTF. The CDR3 bases are TGCGCCAGCAGCGCCGACAGTAACTATGGCTACACCTTC.

This chain links TRBV7-9 with TRBJ2-5; 8 bases align to TRBD1. Per germline, CDR1 SEHNR and CDR2 FQNEAQ (reference sequence). The J segment lost 1 base and the V segment lost 3 bases, leaving 7 bases of the junction unmatched. This CDR3 has 16 amino acids. The CDR3 DNA sequence: TGTGCCAGCAGCTTCTTTCTTGGACAGGGCCAAGAGACCCAGTACTTC. Translated, it gives CASSFFLGQGQETQYF. Together with reference TRBV7-9 and TRBJ2-5, the CDR3 gives the full variable domain: DTGVSQNPRHKITKRGQNVTFRCDPISEHNRLYWYRQTLGQGPEFLTYFQNEAQLEKSRLLSDRFSAERPKGSFSTLEIQRTEQGDSAMYLCASSFFLGQGQETQYFGPGTRLLVL.

The chain couples TRBV5-1 to TRBJ1-2; D remains ambiguous. Germline assignment: CDR1 SGHRS and CDR2 YFSETQ. With 5 bases removed from V and 8 bases from J, the gap between germline ends came to 22 bases. The CDR3 sequence is 15 residues long. The CDR3 loop reads CASRQTGKPSSGYTF. In DNA, the CDR3 is TGCGCCAGCAGACAAACCGGGAAGCCGTCTTCCGGCTACACCTTC.

This clone was seen only once. The chain uses TRBV5-1 and TRBJ2-3; 9 bases map to TRBD2. Germline CDR1 is SGHRS and CDR2 is YFSETQ. The CDR3 has 16 residues. Losses at the gene ends were 0 bases for V and 6 bases for J; bases not matched to a gene: 8. This CDR3 reads CASSLESSGIADTQYF. DNA of the CDR3: TGCGCCAGCAGCTTGGAATCTAGCGGGATTGCTGATACGCAGTATTTT.

The rearrangement uses TRBV11-2 and TRBJ2-3, with 8 bases fitting TRBD2. The V and J ends lost 7 bases and 4 bases, in that order; junction bases with no gene match: 10. The CDR3 is 15 residues long. Germline CDR1 is SGHAT and CDR2 is FQNNGV. The CDR3 spells CASTPGGAAPDTQYF. The CDR3 region has the DNA TGTGCCAGCACTCCGGGGGGGGCAGCCCCAGATACGCAGTATTTT.

The chain links TRBV5-8 to TRBJ2-5, with D tentatively TRBD1 (6 bases). Germline assignment: CDR1 SGHTS and CDR2 YDEGEE. CDR3 length: 13 residues. Trimming shortened V by 0 bases and J by 3 bases, and 6 bases separated the two germline ends. CDR3 residues: CASSLDREETQYF. In nucleotides, the CDR3 is TGTGCCAGCAGCTTGGACAGGGAAGAGACCCAGTACTTC.

The J gene is TRBJ1-5, the V gene TRBV7-8; D is undetermined. The CDR3 consists of 13 residues. Trimming took off 1 base at V and 6 bases at J, with 7 bases between the two ends. The germline V gene encodes CDR1 SGHVS and CDR2 FQNEAQ. CDR3 sequence: CASSLGAGQPQHF. The DNA for the CDR3 is TGTGCCAGCAGCTTAGGTGCGGGTCAGCCCCAGCATTTT.

This chain joins TRBV6-5 and TRBJ1-5, with 7 bases identical to TRBD1. There are 14 residues in the CDR3. The V and J ends lost 8 bases and 5 bases, in that order; junction bases with no gene match: 9. Germline CDR1 and CDR2: MNHEY and SVGAGI. CDR3 nucleotides: TGTGCCAGCGAAGACAGGGTAGTCTATCAGCCCCAGCATTTT. Residues: CASEDRVVYQPQHF.

This clone has just a few counts. The chain has TRBV6-6 and TRBJ1-4; D gene uncertain. Germline CDR1 and CDR2: MNHNY and SVGAGI (reference sequence). The CDR3 spans 14 residues. The germline V and J ends were trimmed by 2 bases and 4 bases, with 8 bases remaining between them. DNA of the CDR3: TGTGCCAGCAGTTACCCGCCTAGTAATGAAAAACTGTTTTTT. Amino acid sequence: CASSYPPSNEKLFF.

This chain joins TRBV6-2 or TRBV6-3 and TRBJ2-1; the match to TRBD2 covers 9 bases. The CDR3 runs 20 residues. The trim removed 0 bases at V and 0 bases at J, leaving 12 bases unmatched. CDR1 and CDR2 (germline): MNHEY, SVGEGT. The DNA for the CDR3 is TGTGCCAGCAGTTACTCCCCCAGCGGGGGGCTTCCGAGCTCCTACAATGAGCAGTTCTTC. Residues: CASSYSPSGGLPSSYNEQFF.